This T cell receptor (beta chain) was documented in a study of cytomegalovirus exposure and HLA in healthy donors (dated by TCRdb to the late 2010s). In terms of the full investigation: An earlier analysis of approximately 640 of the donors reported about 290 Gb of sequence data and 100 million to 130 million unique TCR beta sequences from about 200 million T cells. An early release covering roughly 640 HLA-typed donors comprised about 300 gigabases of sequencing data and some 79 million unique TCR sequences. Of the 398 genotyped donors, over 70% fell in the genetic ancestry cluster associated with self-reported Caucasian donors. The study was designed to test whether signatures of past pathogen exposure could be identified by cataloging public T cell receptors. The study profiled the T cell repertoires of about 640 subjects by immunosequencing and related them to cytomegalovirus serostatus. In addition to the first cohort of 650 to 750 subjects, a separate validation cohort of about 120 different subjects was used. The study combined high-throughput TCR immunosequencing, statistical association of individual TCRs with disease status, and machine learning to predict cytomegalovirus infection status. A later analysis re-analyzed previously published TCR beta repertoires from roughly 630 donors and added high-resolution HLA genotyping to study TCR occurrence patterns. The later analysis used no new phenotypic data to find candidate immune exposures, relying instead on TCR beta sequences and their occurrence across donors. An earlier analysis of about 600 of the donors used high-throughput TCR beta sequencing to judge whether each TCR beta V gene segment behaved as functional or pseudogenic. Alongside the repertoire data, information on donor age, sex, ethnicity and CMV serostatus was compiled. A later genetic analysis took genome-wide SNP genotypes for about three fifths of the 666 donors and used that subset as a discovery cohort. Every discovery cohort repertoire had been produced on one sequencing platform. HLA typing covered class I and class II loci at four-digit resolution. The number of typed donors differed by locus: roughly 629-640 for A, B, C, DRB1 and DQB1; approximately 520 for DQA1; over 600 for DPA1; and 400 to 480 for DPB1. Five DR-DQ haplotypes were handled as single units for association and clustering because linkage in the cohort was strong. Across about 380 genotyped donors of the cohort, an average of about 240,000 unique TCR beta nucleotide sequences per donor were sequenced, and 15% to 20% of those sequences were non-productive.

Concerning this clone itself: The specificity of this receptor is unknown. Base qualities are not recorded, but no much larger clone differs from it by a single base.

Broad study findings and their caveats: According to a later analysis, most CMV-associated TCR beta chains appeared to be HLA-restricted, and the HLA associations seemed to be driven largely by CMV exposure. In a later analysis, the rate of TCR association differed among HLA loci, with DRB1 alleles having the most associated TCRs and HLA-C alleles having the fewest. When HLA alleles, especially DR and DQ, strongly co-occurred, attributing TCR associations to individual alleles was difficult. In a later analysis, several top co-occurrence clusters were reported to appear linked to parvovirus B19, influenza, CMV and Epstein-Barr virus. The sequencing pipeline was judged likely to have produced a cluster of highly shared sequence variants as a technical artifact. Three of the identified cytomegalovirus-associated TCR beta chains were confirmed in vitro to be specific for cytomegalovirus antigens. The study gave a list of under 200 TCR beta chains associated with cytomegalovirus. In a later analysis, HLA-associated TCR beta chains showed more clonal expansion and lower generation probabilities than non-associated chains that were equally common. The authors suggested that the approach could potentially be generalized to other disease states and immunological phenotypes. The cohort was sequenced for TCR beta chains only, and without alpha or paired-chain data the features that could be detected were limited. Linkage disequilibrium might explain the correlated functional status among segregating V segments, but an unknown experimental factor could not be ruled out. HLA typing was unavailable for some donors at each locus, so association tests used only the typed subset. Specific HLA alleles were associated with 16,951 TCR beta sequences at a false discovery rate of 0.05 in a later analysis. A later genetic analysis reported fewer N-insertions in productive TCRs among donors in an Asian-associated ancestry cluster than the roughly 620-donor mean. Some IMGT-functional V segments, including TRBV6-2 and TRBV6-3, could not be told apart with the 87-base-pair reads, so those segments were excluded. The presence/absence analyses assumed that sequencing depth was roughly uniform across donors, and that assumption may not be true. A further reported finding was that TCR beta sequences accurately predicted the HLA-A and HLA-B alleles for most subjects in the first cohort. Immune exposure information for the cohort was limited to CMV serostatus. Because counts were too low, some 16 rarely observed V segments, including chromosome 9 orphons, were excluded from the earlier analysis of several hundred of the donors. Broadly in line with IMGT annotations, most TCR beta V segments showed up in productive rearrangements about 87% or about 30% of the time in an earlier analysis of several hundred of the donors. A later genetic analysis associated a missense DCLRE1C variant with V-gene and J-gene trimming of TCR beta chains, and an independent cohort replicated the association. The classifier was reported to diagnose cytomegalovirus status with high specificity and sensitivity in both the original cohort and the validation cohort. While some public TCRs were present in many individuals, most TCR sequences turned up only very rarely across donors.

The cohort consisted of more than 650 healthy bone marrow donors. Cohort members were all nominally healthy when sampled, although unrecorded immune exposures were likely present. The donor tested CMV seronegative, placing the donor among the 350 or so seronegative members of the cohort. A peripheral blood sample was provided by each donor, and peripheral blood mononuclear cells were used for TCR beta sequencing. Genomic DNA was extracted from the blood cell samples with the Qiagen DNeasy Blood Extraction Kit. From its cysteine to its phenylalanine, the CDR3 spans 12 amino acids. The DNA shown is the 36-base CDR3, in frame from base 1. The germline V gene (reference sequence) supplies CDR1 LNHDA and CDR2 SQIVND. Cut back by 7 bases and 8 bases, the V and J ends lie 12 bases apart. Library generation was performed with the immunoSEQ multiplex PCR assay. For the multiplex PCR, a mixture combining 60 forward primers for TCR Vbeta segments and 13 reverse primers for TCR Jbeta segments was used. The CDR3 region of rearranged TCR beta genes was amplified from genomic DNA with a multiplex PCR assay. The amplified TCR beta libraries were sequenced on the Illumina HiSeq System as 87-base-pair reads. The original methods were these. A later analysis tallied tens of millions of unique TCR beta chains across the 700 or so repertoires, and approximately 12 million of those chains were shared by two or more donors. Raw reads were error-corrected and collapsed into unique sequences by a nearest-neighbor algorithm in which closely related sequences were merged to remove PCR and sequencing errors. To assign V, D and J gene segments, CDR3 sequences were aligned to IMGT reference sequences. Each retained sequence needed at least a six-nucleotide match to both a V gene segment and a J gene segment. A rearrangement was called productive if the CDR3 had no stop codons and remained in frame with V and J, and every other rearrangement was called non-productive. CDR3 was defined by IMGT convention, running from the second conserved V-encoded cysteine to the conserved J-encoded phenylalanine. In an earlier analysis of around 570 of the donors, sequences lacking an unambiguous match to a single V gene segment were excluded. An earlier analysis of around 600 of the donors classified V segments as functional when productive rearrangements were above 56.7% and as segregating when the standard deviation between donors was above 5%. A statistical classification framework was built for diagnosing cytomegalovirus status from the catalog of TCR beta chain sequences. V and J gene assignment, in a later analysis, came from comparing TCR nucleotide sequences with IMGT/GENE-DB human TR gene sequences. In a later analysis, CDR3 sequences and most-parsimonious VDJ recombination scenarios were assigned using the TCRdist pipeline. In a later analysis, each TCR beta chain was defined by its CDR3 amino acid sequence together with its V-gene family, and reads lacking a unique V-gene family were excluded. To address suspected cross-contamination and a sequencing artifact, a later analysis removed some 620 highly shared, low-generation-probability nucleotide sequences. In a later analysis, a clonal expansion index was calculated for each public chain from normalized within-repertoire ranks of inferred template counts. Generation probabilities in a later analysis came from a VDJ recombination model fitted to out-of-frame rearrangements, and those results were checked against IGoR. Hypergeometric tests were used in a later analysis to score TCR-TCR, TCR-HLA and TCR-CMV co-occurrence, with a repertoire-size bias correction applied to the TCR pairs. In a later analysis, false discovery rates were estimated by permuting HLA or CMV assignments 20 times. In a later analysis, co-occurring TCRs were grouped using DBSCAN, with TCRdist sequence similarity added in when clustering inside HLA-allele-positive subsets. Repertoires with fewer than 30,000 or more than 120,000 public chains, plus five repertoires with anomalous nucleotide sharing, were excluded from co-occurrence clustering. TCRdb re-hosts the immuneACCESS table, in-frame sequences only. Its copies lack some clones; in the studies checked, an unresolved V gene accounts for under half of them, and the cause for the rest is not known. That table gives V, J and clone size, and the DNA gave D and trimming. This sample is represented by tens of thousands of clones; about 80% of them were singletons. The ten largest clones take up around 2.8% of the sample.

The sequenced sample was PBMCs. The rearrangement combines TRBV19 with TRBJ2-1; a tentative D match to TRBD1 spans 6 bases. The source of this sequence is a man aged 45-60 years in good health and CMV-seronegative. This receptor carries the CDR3 CASNQGLYEQFF. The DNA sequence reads TGTGCCAGTAATCAGGGGCTATATGAGCAGTTCTTC.